By frequency in the sample, the clone carrying this T cell receptor beta chain is medium-sized (0.01 to 0.1%). CDR3 length: 16 amino acids. Germline loops: CDR1 SGHNT, CDR2 YENEEA. Trimming stripped 1 base from V and 0 bases from J, with 12 bases between. Assay: immunoSEQ multiplex PCR; the TCRdb copy retains only in-frame clones and omits some. The repertoire holds roughly 800 clones, with roughly 25% as singletons. The entry originates in a study of sequential checkpoint blockade in melanoma. This sample's treatment: randomized to nivolumab then ipilimumab (arm A) or the reverse (arm B). The sequence came from a human donor with melanoma. The starting material was tumor tissue (inferred from file names), obtained from a patient given nivolumab and ipilimumab in sequence. V and J are TRBV11-3 and TRBJ1-1; no firm D call. As DNA, the CDR3 is TGTGCCAGCAGCTTAGGGCCACAGCTTCTGAACACTGAAGCTTTCTTT. This encodes CASSLGPQLLNTEAFF.